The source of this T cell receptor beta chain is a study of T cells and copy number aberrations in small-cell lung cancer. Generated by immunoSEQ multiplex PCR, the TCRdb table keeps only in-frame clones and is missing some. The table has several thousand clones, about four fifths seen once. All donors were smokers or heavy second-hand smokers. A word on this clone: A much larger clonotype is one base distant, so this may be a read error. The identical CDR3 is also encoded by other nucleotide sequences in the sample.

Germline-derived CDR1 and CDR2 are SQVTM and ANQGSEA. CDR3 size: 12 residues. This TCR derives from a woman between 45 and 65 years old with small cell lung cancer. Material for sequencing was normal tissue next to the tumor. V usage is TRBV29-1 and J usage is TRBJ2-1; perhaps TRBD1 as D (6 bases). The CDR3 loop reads CSVAGVVNEQFF. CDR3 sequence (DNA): TGCAGCGTGGCAGGGGTTGTGAATGAGCAATTCTTC.